The TCR beta chain under discussion was sequenced for a study of blood T cells in healthy people across ages (dated by TCRdb to 2014 to 2015). Study-level background: In model experiments, template switching captured about one uniquely barcoded TCR beta cDNA molecule for every two T cells. Age-related changes in TCR beta repertoire diversity were measured in the study by deep sequencing normalized with unique cDNA molecular identifiers. The donors were divided into four age groups: young (average approximately 17 years), middle-aged (about 39), aged (approximately 62) and long-lived (roughly 82). The study analyzed two additional independent replicas of 1 million unique cDNA reads from the same blood draw for two donors, one aged 18 to 30 and one aged 80 or older. Study-level results and caveats: Compared with the aged group, more naive CD4+ T cells, fewer expanded clones and increased TCR diversity were shown by the long-lived group, suggesting age selection. There was a strong correlation between observed TCR beta diversity and the percentage of naive T cells measured by flow cytometry. Estimates of total diversity based on one million sequenced T cells were considered lower bounds and underestimates. As age increased, observed TCR beta diversity per million T cells dropped in a roughly linear way, and a significant reduction was already evident by age about 40. Because donor CMV infection status was unknown, age-related changes in expanded clonotypes were potentially confounded. Since profiling was done on bulk unsorted PBMCs, naive and antigen-experienced compartments could not be conclusively compared.

Systemically healthy Caucasian individuals from Russia, 35 to 50 in total and aged roughly 6 to 95 years, were included as donors. Each donor gave 8.5 to 10 milliliters of peripheral blood, collected into EDTA-treated Vacutainer tubes. PBMCs were isolated by Ficoll-Paque density-gradient centrifugation, with at least 6 million obtained per sample. Total RNA, at least 6 micrograms per sample, was extracted from PBMCs with Trizol reagent. The percentages of naive CD45RAhigh/CD27high T cells were determined by flow cytometry on a PBMC aliquot from every donor. The cysteine opens and the phenylalanine closes a CDR3 of 15 amino acids. Only the CDR3 part of the read is kept: 45 bases, read in frame from the first base. Reading the germline V gene (reference sequence) gives CDR1 SEHNR and CDR2 FQNEAQ. The germline V end is reduced by 5 bases and the J end by 9 bases; junction bases left unmatched: 6. Libraries were built with 5' RACE. The sequencer listed for this sample is Illumina HiSeq 2500. A second PCR of about 7 to 12 cycles was run with a J-beta primer mix and a sample-barcoded 5' primer. A unique molecular identifier was introduced onto each TCR beta cDNA molecule by a template-switch 5' adaptor carrying 12 random nucleotides. Each sample yielded at least 3 million CDR3-containing paired-end reads. First-strand cDNA was synthesized from all RNA with the Mint cDNA synthesis kit, primed by a TRBC-specific oligonucleotide. All cDNA was treated with uracil-DNA glycosylase and then went through a first 18-cycle PCR with the universal primers M1SS and BC2_uni_R. As for the original processing: Normalization of each sample was performed by random selection of 1 million high-quality reads, each carrying a distinct molecular identifier. Reads sharing molecular identifiers were discarded rather than binned into consensus sequences. MiTCR, run with a Q25 quality threshold and the strictest error-elimination algorithm, handled CDR3 identification, clonotype clustering and error correction. A nonparametric unseen species model with Euler transformation was used to estimate a lower bound on total TCR beta diversity. TCRdb reran the public reads through fastp at Q25 and MiXCR, keeping productive beta chains. Rows are unified per CDR3 protein, each entry keeping the most common DNA and genes. The V and J calls were determined by TCRdb, not by the authors. This sample gives fewer than 600,000 distinct CDR3 sequences in total; about 28% of them show up just once. The top ten constitute about 3.9% of the sample.

Concerning this clonotype: Its antigen is not yet known. It has no much larger one-base neighbor in the sample; base qualities were not kept.

These same records also appear under a second study, on T cells of mothers and their children. That second report states: The donors were nine systemically healthy Caucasian individuals, made up of three mothers and their six children. cDNA synthesis used all of the extracted RNA, with 1.5 ug of RNA in each 15 ul reaction. In the second PCR, the M1S primer added sample barcodes and 2-4 random nucleotides. Over 8.5 million TCR beta CDR3 reads were obtained for each mother, and around 3 million reads were obtained for each child. Thymic selection shapes the output of TCR recombination in a similar way in related and unrelated pairs, and inherited differences have a minor effect. Normalized repertoire overlap in related mother-child pairs was always slightly higher than in unrelated mother-child pairs, but the difference was never significant. No persistent microchimeric T cell clones were detected, at a sensitivity of roughly 100 clones per million clonotypes. To look for features that set related mother-child pairs apart from unrelated individuals, the researchers ran deep NGS to compare the TCR beta repertoires of mothers and children. The mean age was roughly 44 +/- 4 years for the mothers and about 12 +/- 4 years for the children. After adapter ligation was performed with NEBNext reagents, the libraries were sequenced on an Illumina HiSeq 2000 with 100+100 nt paired-end reads. Mother and child libraries were prepared a month apart and sequenced in separate runs to prevent cross-contamination. For each donor, somewhere between roughly 500,000 and 2,100,000 distinct TCR beta clonotypes were identified. Naive TCR beta clonotypes were estimated from low-frequency clonotypes matched to each donor's FACS-determined naive share, without sorting.

The source is a boy between 2 and 10 years old in good health. The sequenced sample consisted of blood. The rearrangement joined TRBV7-9 to TRBJ2-1, with 14 bases aligning to TRBD2. The bases are TGTGCCAGCAGCCAGGGACTAGCGGGAGTCGGTGAGCAGTTCTTC. Protein translation: CASSQGLAGVGEQFF.